Listed here is a single T cell receptor (beta chain). The entry originates in a study of blood T cell repertoires in COVID-19. For the study at large: Sites in the United States, Italy and Spain provided acute and convalescent COVID-19 samples. Nucleic acid was either cDNA or gDNA, and it came from T cells, B-cell-depleted T cells, or PBMCs.

V dropped 4 bases and J dropped 2; count of bases not matched to a gene: 6. The CDR3 consists of 15 residues. Germline V gene lookup returns CDR1 KGHSH and CDR2 LQKENI. Assay: immunoSEQ multiplex PCR; the TCRdb copy retains only in-frame clones and omits some. The sample has over 400,000 clones, 80% to 90% seen once; the top ten hold 6.5% to 8.5%. The study drew participants aged about 18 to 95 years from some 23 US areas. Recovered status in Cohort 3 required two negative PCRs, clearance, or symptom resolution. Sequenced sample: PBMCs or T cells enriched from blood (not recorded which). The TCR was taken from a woman aged 55-75 years who had recovered from COVID-19. V gene TRBV18 combines with J gene TRBJ1-1, with 8 bases identical to TRBD1. In DNA, the CDR3 is TGTGCCAGCTCACGAGGGACAGGAGGTAACACTGAAGCTTTCTTT. Translating gives CASSRGTGGNTEAFF.